This TCR beta chain was identified in a study of shared clonotypes between healthy human individuals. Clones were sequenced by immunoSEQ multiplex PCR, and TCRdb holds only the in-frame ones, with some missing. Among approximately 1.5 million clones listed, less than 99% were seen once. Unmatched junction bases numbered 4, after V lost 4 bases and J lost 2 bases. CDR3 length: 15 amino acids. CDR1 LNHDA and CDR2 SQIVND come from the germline V gene (reference sequence). The sequence was collected from a man aged 25 to 45 in good health. Specimen: naive CD4+ T cells sorted from blood. As to subset: CD45RA+ positively selected. J is TRBJ1-5 and V is TRBV19; the match to TRBD1 covers 8 bases. CDR3 coding DNA: TGTGCCAGTAGTAGGGACAGGAGTCGCAATCAGCCCCAGCATTTT. Translated: CASSRDRSRNQPQHF.